The text below deals with one TCR beta chain. This clonotype was seen a handful of times. What antigen it recognizes has not been identified. Per-base qualities were not stored, and no clone one base away is much larger. All donors were healthy Caucasians. This sample was taken from a study of identical twins (dated by TCRdb to about 2016). About the investigation overall: TCR alpha and beta repertoires from monozygotic twins, unrelated adults of various ages and cord blood were deep-sequenced to test whether fetal clonotypes persist. Replicate twin experiments were performed at different times using different library preparation protocols to rule out contamination. The investigation overall reported the following: Fewer insertions were carried by abundant cord blood beta clonotypes, a similar but weaker trend appeared in young adult naive repertoires, and no such trend appeared in memory repertoires. In beta out-of-frame sequences, excess twin sharing was weaker, because having fewer shared sequences lowered the signal-to-noise ratio. Recombination models systematically underestimated out-of-frame TCR alpha sharing in monozygotic twins but agreed with sharing between unrelated individuals. Out-of-frame TCR alpha sequences shared between twins showed an excess of low generation-probability sequences compared with coincidental sharing between unrelated individuals. Conclusions relied on cross-sectional statistical analysis, since the same donors could not be followed over many years. Invariant T cells such as MAIT and iNKT could partly confound zero-insertion analyses, although diverse VJ usage argued against such confounding for most clonotypes.

Library creation used 5' RACE. Sequencing took place on an Illumina HiSeq 2000. A universal primer binding site was introduced by template switching, and a unique molecular identifier was present in the final cDNA, enabling accurate counting of TCR cDNA molecules. First-strand cDNA for TCR alpha and beta chains was synthesized from specific primers in the conserved constant-segment region. Each cDNA library was double barcoded, with a SMART-Mk sample barcode plus Illumina barcodes, to control for contamination. TruSeq adapter sequences, together with Illumina sample barcodes, were added in two successive PCR steps. The TCR alpha and beta cDNA libraries were sequenced on the Illumina HiSeq platform using custom primers. From the authors' description of their analysis: MiGEC processed the raw reads to extract unique molecular identifiers, while MiXCR was used to determine the CDR3 positions. For each individual, recombination models were inferred using an EM algorithm with the repgenHMM and IGoR tools. The analysis of shared clonotypes was done with the tcR package in R, with sharing normalized by the product of cloneset sizes. To study raw recombination without the effects of thymic and clonal selection, out-of-frame nonproductive sequences were analyzed. TCRdb reworked the public reads: Q25 trimming with fastp, MiXCR clone assembly, productive beta chains retained. Here each entry gathers all rows of one CDR3 protein and keeps the most common genes and DNA. In this record, the V and J calls reflect TCRdb's handling and not the investigators' own analysis. The sample table holds 1.5 million to 2 million distinct CDR3 sequences, of which 25% to 35% were seen once. 0.25% to 0.3% of the sample comes from the top ten.

Sequenced material: cord blood. This TCR was recovered from a newborn girl in good health.

The DNA reads TGTGCCAGCAGTATGACCAGGGAACGCACAGATACGCAGTATTTT. This yields the protein CASSMTRERTDTQYF. The rearranged segments are TRBV6-1 and TRBJ2-3; a tentative D match to TRBD1 spans 5 bases. Counted from cysteine to phenylalanine, this CDR3 has 15 amino acids. Here the CDR3 DNA is all that survives: 45 bases in frame from base 1. V is cut by 5 bases and J by 1 base, and the space between the germline ends is 13 bases. The germline V gene specifies MNHNS as CDR1 and SASEGT as CDR2.